This T cell receptor beta chain was sequenced during a study of T cells after posttransplantation cyclophosphamide. Study-wide findings and caveats: Recipient CMV seropositivity and CMV reactivation strongly tracked TRB clonality. Tissue-infiltrating T cells from skin or gut overlapped little with blood T cells. Donor-recipient repertoire similarity was low at 1-2 months, rising over year one.

Treatment was busulfan-fludarabine conditioning, a marrow graft, and cyclophosphamide on days +3 and +4. The protocol was immunoSEQ multiplex PCR, while the TCRdb copy is restricted to in-frame clones and leaves out a portion. Of over 8,500 clones listed, approximately 81% were seen once; the top ten hold roughly 5.2%. As concerns this clone: Its antigen is still unknown.

This CDR3 spans 17 amino acids. The J segment lost 5 bases and the V segment lost 2 bases, leaving 13 bases of the junction unmatched. The germline V gene has CDR1 SEHNR and CDR2 FQNEAQ (reference sequence). The sample was PBMCs, taken after allogeneic stem cell transplant with posttransplant cyclophosphamide. The rearrangement uses TRBV7-9 and TRBJ2-5; the match to TRBD2 covers 8 bases. The receptor comes from a female patient between 50 and 59 years old who received an allogeneic stem cell transplant from a related donor, was CMV-positive, and had no GVHD. Among the T cells, some may be from the graft donor. CDR3 amino acids: CASSLKISGATGETQYF. CDR3 sequence (DNA): TGTGCCAGCAGCTTAAAAATTAGCGGGGCCACCGGGGAGACCCAGTACTTC.